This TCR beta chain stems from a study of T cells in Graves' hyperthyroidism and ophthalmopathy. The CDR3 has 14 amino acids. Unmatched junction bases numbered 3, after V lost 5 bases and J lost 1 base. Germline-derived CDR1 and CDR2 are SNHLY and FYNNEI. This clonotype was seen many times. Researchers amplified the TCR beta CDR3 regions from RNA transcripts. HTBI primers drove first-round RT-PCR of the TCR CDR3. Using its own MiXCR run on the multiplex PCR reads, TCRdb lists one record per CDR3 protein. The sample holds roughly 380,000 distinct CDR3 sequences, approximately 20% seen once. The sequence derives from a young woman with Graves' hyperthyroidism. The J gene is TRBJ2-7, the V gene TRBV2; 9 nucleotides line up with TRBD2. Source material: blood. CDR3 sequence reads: CASSQSGGSYEQYF. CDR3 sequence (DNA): TGTGCCAGCAGTCAAAGCGGGGGGTCCTACGAGCAGTACTTC.